Listed here is a single T cell receptor (beta chain). Its antigen remains unidentified. Per the germline V gene, CDR1 is LNHDA and CDR2 is SQIVND (reference sequence). The ends were cut back, 2 bases at V and 0 bases at J, with 15 bases in the middle. The CDR3 covers 17 residues. The data stem from a study of shared clonotypes between healthy human individuals. The protocol was immunoSEQ multiplex PCR, while the TCRdb copy is restricted to in-frame clones and leaves out a portion. The data contain about 580,000 clones, nearly 98% of them singletons. Selected positively for CCR7 and CD45RO-negative, naive CD8 cells excluded terminally differentiated effector memory CD45RA+ cells. Adult donors, all healthy and HIV-negative, had no recent acute infections or vaccinations. General observations from the study: Memory subsets generally showed lower estimated richness than naive subsets.

The sequencing input was naive CD8+ T cells sorted from blood. The gene calls are TRBV19 and TRBJ2-3; D may be TRBD2 (5 bases). This TCR was sampled from a man younger than 45 in good health. CDR3 nucleotides: TGTGCCAGTAGTATAAGGAGGTGGGCAGAGAGCACAGATACGCAGTATTTT. The encoded protein is CASSIRRWAESTDTQYF.